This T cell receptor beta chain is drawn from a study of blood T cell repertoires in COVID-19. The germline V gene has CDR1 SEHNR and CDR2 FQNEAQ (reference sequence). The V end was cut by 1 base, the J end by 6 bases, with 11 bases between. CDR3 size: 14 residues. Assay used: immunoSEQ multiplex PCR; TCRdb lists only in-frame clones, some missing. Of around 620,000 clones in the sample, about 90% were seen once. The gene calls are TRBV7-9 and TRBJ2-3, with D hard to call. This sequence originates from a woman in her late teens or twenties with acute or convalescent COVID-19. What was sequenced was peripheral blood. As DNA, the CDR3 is TGTGCCAGCAGCTTAGTCGCCCAGATCGATACGCAGTATTTT. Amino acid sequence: CASSLVAQIDTQYF.